This passage covers 32 T cell receptor beta chains from one sample sequenced in a study of blood T cell repertoires in COVID-19. Measured with immunoSEQ multiplex PCR; TCRdb has only the in-frame clones, and not every one. The sample includes over 200,000 clones, roughly 90% seen only once; the top ten take under 5.5%. Sequencing was carried out using peripheral blood. The source is a middle-aged woman with acute or convalescent COVID-19.

V usage is TRBV7-6 and J usage is TRBJ2-5; TRBD2 is a possible D gene (7 bases). Germline V gene sequence: CDR1 SGHVS, CDR2 FNYEAQ. This CDR3 region has 14 residues. V was clipped by 4 bases and J by 4 bases, with 13 bases between them. The CDR3 here is CASSYGGAIETQYF. DNA of the CDR3: TGTGCCAGCAGCTATGGGGGGGCCATAGAGACCCAGTACTTC.

The V and J genes are TRBV2 and TRBJ1-2, with D unresolved. Germline V gives CDR1 SNHLY, CDR2 FYNNEI. Trimming cost V 10 bases and J 4 bases, with 16 bases left between them. This CDR3 is 13 amino acids long. CDR3 in DNA: TGTGCCAACCTGGGCCCGAAGTCCTATGGCTACACCTTC. This sequence encodes CANLGPKSYGYTF.

The table lists this clone with a few counts. The chain joins TRBV9 to TRBJ1-1, with 8 bases lining up with TRBD1. CDR3 length: 15 residues. Germline values: CDR1 SGDLS, CDR2 YYNGEE. V trimming: 4 bases; J trimming: 2 bases; junction bases outside the gene matches: 7. The CDR3 loop reads CASSRLDRANTEAFF. The CDR3 nucleotides read TGTGCCAGCAGCCGATTGGACAGGGCTAACACTGAAGCTTTCTTT.

The chain employs TRBV10-3 and TRBJ2-5; tentative D call: TRBD2 (5 bases). Germline V gene data show CDR1 as ENHRY and CDR2 as SYGVKD. This CDR3 region has 14 residues. Between the trimmed V and J ends, which lost 7 bases and 4 bases, there was a span of 16 bases. In nucleotides, the CDR3 is TGTGCCATCACCCCCCTTCGTCGGGGAGAGACCCAGTACTTC. It yields the protein CAITPLRRGETQYF.

This sequence joins TRBV29-1 and TRBJ1-4; 7 bases agree with TRBD1. Germline values: CDR1 SQVTM, CDR2 ANQGSEA. V trimming: 7 bases; J trimming: 2 bases; junction bases outside the gene matches: 4. The length of the CDR3 is 13 residues. DNA of the CDR3: TGCAGCGCTTCGACAGGGACTAATGAAAAACTGTTTTTT. It translates to CSASTGTNEKLFF.

This clone has more than one count but fewer than ten. This chain joins TRBV10-1 and TRBJ2-7; 7 positions agree with TRBD2. The germline CDR1 and CDR2 sequences are WNHNN and SYGVQD (reference sequence). This CDR3 comprises 13 residues. Trimming cost V 4 bases and J 6 bases; bases outside gene matches: 6. DNA for the CDR3: TGCGCCAGCAGTGCTTCCCGCGGGGGCGAGCAGTACGTC. Its protein is CASSASRGGEQYV.

The chain recombines TRBV7-6 with TRBJ2-1, with D perhaps matching TRBD2 (7 bases). This CDR3 contains 15 residues. V gave up 5 bases and J gave up 8 bases, with 19 bases separating them. From germline, CDR1 is SGHVS and CDR2 FNYEAQ. The CDR3 DNA sequence: TGTGCCAGCAGCCCCGACCCGGGGGGCCAGGATGAGCAGTTCTTC. The encoded protein is CASSPDPGGQDEQFF.

The chain links TRBV3-1 (or the pseudogene TRBV3-2) to TRBJ2-7; D might be TRBD1 (6 bases). The ends were cut back, 3 bases at V and 2 bases at J, with 8 bases in the middle. This CDR3 has 13 amino acids. Germline CDR1 and CDR2: LGHDT and YNNKEL (reference sequence). CDR3 sequence: CASSHAGAYEQYV. CDR3 bases: TGTGCCAGCAGCCATGCAGGGGCCTACGAGCAGTACGTC.

The chain joins TRBV5-1 to TRBJ1-3; weak D call: TRBD1 (6 bases). Germline V CDR1 and CDR2: SGHRS, YFSETQ. The CDR3 spans 14 residues. The germline V and J ends were trimmed by 7 bases and 0 bases, with 11 bases remaining between them. DNA of the CDR3: TGCGCCAGCCAACAGGGTAGCTCTGGAAACACCATATATTTT. As protein: CASQQGSSGNTIYF.

The rearrangement joins TRBV14 to TRBJ1-2, with D hard to call. This CDR3 has 14 amino acids. Germline V gene data show CDR1 as SGHDN and CDR2 as FVKESK. The germline V and J ends were trimmed by 0 bases and 8 bases, with 13 bases remaining between them. As DNA, the CDR3 is TGTGCCAGCAGCCAAGAAGCCCTGCCAAAGGGCTACACCTTC. Its protein is CASSQEALPKGYTF.

The chain carries TRBV15 and TRBJ2-5; 12 bases map to TRBD1. Germline CDR1 LNHNV, CDR2 YYDKDF (reference sequence). The V and J ends lost 4 bases and 6 bases, in that order; junction bases with no gene match: 12. The CDR3 is 17 residues long. CDR3 in amino acids: CATSISRGTGGGQTQYF. CDR3 bases: TGTGCCACCAGCATTTCGCGGGGGACAGGGGGCGGACAGACCCAGTACTTC.

This chain links TRBV5-4 with TRBJ2-3; tentative D call: TRBD1 (5 bases). There are 18 residues in the CDR3. Trimming stripped 3 bases from V and 4 bases from J, with 24 bases between. CDR1 and CDR2 (germline): SGHNT, YYREEE (reference sequence). The CDR3 bases are TGTGCCAGCAGCTCCTTAAGTGTTAGGGCAGGGATCCCAGATACGCAGTATTTT. Translated: CASSSLSVRAGIPDTQYF.

V is TRBV6-6 and J is TRBJ1-2; TRBD1 is a possible D gene (5 bases). This CDR3 comprises 13 residues. Trimming removed 7 bases from V and 6 bases from J, with 15 bases in between. The germline CDR1 and CDR2 sequences are MNHNY and SVGAGI (reference sequence). The CDR3 DNA is TGTGCCAGCAAAGAGTCGCAGGGTAATGGCTACACCTTC. It is translated as CASKESQGNGYTF.

V and J are TRBV12-3 or TRBV12-4 and TRBJ1-1; the D gene is possibly TRBD1 (5 bases). V lost 5 bases to trimming and J lost 1 base, with 8 bases between them. This CDR3 comprises 13 residues. CDR3 bases: TGTGCCAGCAGTATAGACAGGAACACTGAAGCTTTCTTT. Encoded protein: CASSIDRNTEAFF.

The chain combines TRBV5-5 with TRBJ2-5; unclear D gene. Deletions cut 1 base from V and 1 base from J, with 5 bases between. Germline lookup yields CDR1 SGHKS and CDR2 YYEKEE (reference sequence). The CDR3 spans 13 residues. The CDR3 spells CASSLPGQETQYF. CDR3 nucleotide sequence: TGTGCCAGCAGCTTGCCGGGCCAAGAGACCCAGTACTTC.

This chain links TRBV3-1 (or the pseudogene TRBV3-2) with TRBJ1-2; 7 nucleotides line up with TRBD1. The CDR3 covers 16 residues. The germline CDR1 and CDR2 sequences are LGHDT and YNNKEL (reference sequence). The V segment lost 1 base and the J segment 0 bases; nucleotides outside the gene matches: 5. The CDR3 DNA reads TGTGCCAGCAGCCAAGTCCTGACAGGGCCTAACTATGGCTACACCTTC. It codes for CASSQVLTGPNYGYTF.

Written as DNA, the CDR3 is TGTGCCAGCTCACCCCTGGGGGAGGCAACTAATGAAAAACTGTTTTTT. It encodes CASSPLGEATNEKLFF. The V gene is TRBV18, the J gene TRBJ1-4; D is perhaps TRBD1 (5 bases). Trimming took 3 bases from V and 0 from J, leaving 11 bases between them. The CDR3 contains 16 residues. CDR1 and CDR2 (germline): KGHSH, LQKENI.

This clone was seen at least ten times. V is TRBV6-4 and J is TRBJ1-5; TRBD1 matches at 8 bases. After removal of 0 bases from V and 5 bases from J, the junction contained 3 bases not matched to a gene. This CDR3 has 15 residues. The germline gives CDR1 MRHNA, CDR2 SNTAGT. Here the CDR3 reads CASSDSPDRDQPQHF. The DNA for the CDR3 is TGTGCCAGCAGTGACTCCCCGGACAGGGATCAGCCCCAGCATTTT.

The V gene is TRBV13, the J gene TRBJ1-1; D might be TRBD1 (5 bases). Trimming left V 1 base short and J 12 bases short, with 15 bases between. The length of the CDR3 is 13 residues. Germline V lookup: CDR1 PRHDT, CDR2 FYEKMQ (reference sequence). The CDR3 spells CASSLESSRQSFF. CDR3 in DNA: TGTGCCAGCAGCTTAGAAAGTTCCCGACAGTCTTTCTTT.

The chain recombines TRBV5-8 with TRBJ1-2; 8 bases are a match to TRBD1. Trimming removed 0 bases from V and 6 bases from J; junction bases left unmatched: 7. Germline-derived CDR1 and CDR2 are SGHTS and YDEGEE. CDR3 size: 15 residues. The DNA for the CDR3 is TGTGCCAGCAGCTTGGCCTGGACAGGGAGGGATGGCTACACCTTC. Amino acid sequence: CASSLAWTGRDGYTF.

The CDR3 protein is CAISELRVGGYTF. DNA of the CDR3: TGTGCCATCAGTGAACTCAGGGTAGGGGGCTACACCTTC. This sequence joins TRBV10-3 and TRBJ1-2, with D perhaps matching TRBD1 (5 bases). Trimming removed 3 bases from V and 8 bases from J, with 13 bases in between. CDR3 length: 13 residues. The V gene's germline CDR1 is ENHRY and CDR2 SYGVKD.

The chain employs TRBV27 and TRBJ2-3; 7 positions agree with TRBD2. Germline CDR1 is MNHEY and CDR2 is SMNVEV (reference sequence). CDR3 length: 18 amino acids. The V gene end was trimmed by 10 bases and the J gene end by 0 bases; junction bases not matched to a gene: 19. CDR3 sequence (DNA): TGTGCCACCACCCTCGCGGCGGGGGTCCTATCAAGCACAGATACGCAGTATTTT. Amino acid sequence: CATTLAAGVLSSTDTQYF.

In DNA, the CDR3 is TGTGCCACCCAGGGTGCTCGCTCTAACGACTATGGCTACACCTTC. The encoded protein is CATQGARSNDYGYTF. The chain uses TRBV2 and TRBJ1-2; D possibly corresponds to TRBD1 (5 bases). The CDR3 covers 15 residues. V was cut by 10 bases and J by 3 bases, with 21 bases left in between. Germline lookup yields CDR1 SNHLY and CDR2 FYNNEI.

The table lists this clone with a few counts. V is TRBV7-8 and J is TRBJ1-6, with 7 nucleotides matching TRBD1. Trimming at V came to 5 bases and at J to 8 bases, leaving 15 bases not matched to a gene. Germline-derived CDR1 and CDR2 are SGHVS and FQNEAQ. The CDR3 is 17 residues long. CDR3 in amino acids: CASSVTLGGRRYSPLHF. The CDR3 nucleotides read TGTGCCAGCAGCGTTACTTTAGGGGGCCGTCGGTATTCACCCCTCCACTTT.

The V gene is TRBV5-1, the J gene TRBJ2-3, with TRBD2 identical over 11 bases. This CDR3 has 19 residues. Trimming at V came to 4 bases and at J to 4 bases, leaving 17 bases not matched to a gene. Looked up from germline, CDR1 is SGHRS and CDR2 is YFSETQ. DNA for the CDR3: TGCGCCAGCAGCACCTCCGGGACTAGCGGAATTGCCTTGGCAGATACGCAGTATTTT. It codes for CASSTSGTSGIALADTQYF.

In this sample, this clone turned up a few times. The genes are TRBV7-2 and TRBJ2-1, with D maybe TRBD2 (6 bases). Trimming shortened V by 0 bases and J by 1 base, and 13 bases separated the two germline ends. The CDR3 is 17 amino acids. Germline V CDR1 and CDR2: SGHTA, FQGNSA. The CDR3 DNA follows: TGTGCCAGCAGCTTAGCGTGGAGCAGCGGGTCCTACAATGAGCAGTTCTTC. Translation gives CASSLAWSSGSYNEQFF.

The chain recombines TRBV9 with TRBJ2-6; D is perhaps TRBD2 (6 bases). Looked up from germline, CDR1 is SGDLS and CDR2 is YYNGEE. V lost 3 bases to trimming and J lost 4 bases, with 14 bases between them. The CDR3 is 16 residues long. CDR3 DNA sequence: TGTGCCAGCAGCGCGGGGACTCGGGGAGGGGCCAACGTCCTGACTTTC. It encodes CASSAGTRGGANVLTF.

The chain carries TRBV2 and TRBJ2-2, with D perhaps TRBD2 (6 bases). With 11 bases removed from V and 5 bases from J, the gap between germline ends came to 12 bases. Germline V gene sequence: CDR1 SNHLY, CDR2 FYNNEI. The CDR3 sequence is 12 residues long. The CDR3 DNA reads TGTGCCCGAGGCGGGGAAACCGGGGAGCTGTTTTTT. Protein sequence: CARGGETGELFF.

V gene TRBV9 combines with J gene TRBJ2-5; tentative D call: TRBD1 (6 bases). V lost 1 base to trimming and J lost 5 bases, with 15 bases between them. The CDR3 is 15 amino acids. CDR1 and CDR2 from the germline V gene are SGDLS and YYNGEE. CDR3 sequence (DNA): TGTGCCAGCAGCGTAACATGGGCAGGGGTCGAGACCCAGTACTTC. Its protein is CASSVTWAGVETQYF. The variable domain in full, completed from reference TRBV9 and TRBJ2-5, reads DSGVTQTPKHLITATGQRVTLRCSPRSGDLSVYWYQQSLDQGLQFLIQYYNGEERAKGNILERFSAQQFPDLHSELNLSSLELGDSALYFCASSVTWAGVETQYFGPGTRLLVL.

The chain employs TRBV29-1 and TRBJ2-7; 7 positions match TRBD1. The CDR3 is 16 amino acids. Germline values: CDR1 SQVTM, CDR2 ANQGSEA. The trim removed 7 bases at V and 5 bases at J, leaving 20 bases unmatched. The CDR3 nucleotides are TGCAGCGGCCGGAAGTCCAGCGACAGGGCTTTCCACGAGCAGTACGTC. Its protein product is CSGRKSSDRAFHEQYV.

The rearrangement joins TRBV19 to TRBJ2-1, with 9 bases fitting TRBD2. The V segment lost 6 bases and the J segment 5 bases; nucleotides outside the gene matches: 14. The CDR3 consists of 17 residues. The germline gives CDR1 LNHDA, CDR2 SQIVND (reference sequence). The DNA of the CDR3 is TGTGCCAGTAGCCGATCCCCCCTAGCGGGGCTTAACAATGAGCAGTTCTTC. Its protein product is CASSRSPLAGLNNEQFF. Drawing the rest from reference TRBV19 and TRBJ2-1, the complete variable domain is DGGITQSPKYLFRKEGQNVTLSCEQNLNHDAMYWYRQDPGQGLRLIYYSQIVNDFQKGDIAEGYSVSREKKESFPLTVTSAQKNPTAFYLCASSRSPLAGLNNEQFFGPGTRLTVL.

The V and J genes are TRBV5-1 and TRBJ1-2; no reliable D call. The CDR3 covers 15 residues. The germline CDR1 and CDR2 sequences are SGHRS and YFSETQ. The V gene lost 0 bases and the J gene lost 2 bases, with 11 bases spanning the gap. CDR3 nucleotide sequence: TGCGCCAGCAGCTTGGAAGTACAGTGGAACTATGGCTACACCTTC. Translation gives CASSLEVQWNYGYTF.